This passage covers 2 T cell receptor beta chains from one sample sequenced in a study of patients and donors after allogeneic stem cell transplantation. MiXCR was run by TCRdb on the RT-PCR reads, yielding one entry per CDR3 protein. This repertoire shows about 160,000 distinct CDR3 sequences, 20% to 25% found once; its top ten account for around 26%. Sequenced input: blood, either unsorted or a sorted T cell fraction (not recorded which). All receptors derive from a human donor who was either an allogeneic HSCT recipient or a stem cell or donor lymphocyte infusion donor (not recorded which). It is not recorded whose cells these are; they may come from a transplant donor.

This chain uses TRBV20-1 with TRBJ2-3, with 7 bases lining up with TRBD2. The CDR3 totals 15 residues. CDR1 and CDR2 from the germline V gene are DFQATT and SNEGSKA (reference sequence). V dropped 6 bases and J dropped 2; count of bases not matched to a gene: 11. The CDR3 nucleotides are TGCAGTGCGATCCTGCCTAGCGGTAACACAGATACGCAGTATTTT. It is translated as CSAILPSGNTDTQYF.

The V and J genes are TRBV7-3 and TRBJ2-1, with 8 positions matching TRBD1. Germline V gives CDR1 SGHTA, CDR2 FQGTGA. The V and J ends lost 5 bases and 3 bases, in that order; junction bases with no gene match: 9. The CDR3 is 16 residues long. CDR3 in amino acids: CASSPRQGYNYNEQFF. In DNA form, the CDR3 reads TGTGCCAGCAGCCCCCGACAGGGGTATAACTACAATGAGCAGTTCTTC.